One T cell receptor (beta chain) is described in this entry. The protocol was immunoSEQ multiplex PCR, while the TCRdb copy is restricted to in-frame clones and leaves out a portion. The sample carries 90,000 to 150,000 clones, around 81% recorded once. These data are taken from a study of blood T cell repertoires in COVID-19. CDR1 and CDR2 (germline): SGHTA, FQGNSA. CDR3 length: 14 residues. V lost 4 bases, J lost 0 bases, and 7 bases lay in between. This TCR was sampled from a human donor in a cohort sampled during active COVID-19. The V and J genes are TRBV7-2 and TRBJ1-3; possibly TRBD1 for D (5 bases). The sample comprised peripheral blood. CDR3 sequence (DNA): TGTGCCAGCAGCTCGGGACTCTCTGGAAACACCATATATTTT. The encoded protein is CASSSGLSGNTIYF. The full variable domain, its missing parts supplied by reference TRBV7-2 and TRBJ1-3, is GAGVSQSPSNKVTEKGKDVELRCDPISGHTALYWYRQSLGQGLEFLIYFQGNSAPDKSGLPSDRFSAERTGGSVSTLTIQRTQQEDSAVYLCASSSGLSGNTIYFGEGSWLTVV.